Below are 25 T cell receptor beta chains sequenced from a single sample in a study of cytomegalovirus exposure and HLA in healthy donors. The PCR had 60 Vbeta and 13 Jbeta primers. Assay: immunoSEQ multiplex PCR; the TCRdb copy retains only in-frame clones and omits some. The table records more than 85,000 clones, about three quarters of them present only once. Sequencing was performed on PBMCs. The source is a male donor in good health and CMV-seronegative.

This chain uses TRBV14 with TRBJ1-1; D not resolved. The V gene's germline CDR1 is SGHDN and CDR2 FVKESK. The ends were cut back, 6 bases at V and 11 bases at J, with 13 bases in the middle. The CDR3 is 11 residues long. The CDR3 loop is CASRAGGEAFF. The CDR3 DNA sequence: TGTGCCAGCAGGGCGGGTGGGGAGGCTTTCTTT.

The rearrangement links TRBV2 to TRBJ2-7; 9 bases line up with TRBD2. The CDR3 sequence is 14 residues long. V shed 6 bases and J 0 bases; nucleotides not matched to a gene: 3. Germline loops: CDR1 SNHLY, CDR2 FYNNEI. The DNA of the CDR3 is TGTGCCAGCAGAGGGACTAGCAACTCCTACGAGCAGTACTTC. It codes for CASRGTSNSYEQYF. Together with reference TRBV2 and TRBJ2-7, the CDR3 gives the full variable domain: EPEVTQTPSHQVTQMGQEVILRCVPISNHLYFYWYRQILGQKVEFLVSFYNNEISEKSEIFDDQFSVERPDGSNFTLKIRSTKLEDSAMYFCASRGTSNSYEQYFGPGTRLTVT.

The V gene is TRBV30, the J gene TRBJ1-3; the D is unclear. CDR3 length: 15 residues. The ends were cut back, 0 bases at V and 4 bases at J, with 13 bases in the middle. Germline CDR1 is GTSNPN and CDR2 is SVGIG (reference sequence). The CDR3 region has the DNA TGTGCCTGGAGTGTAGGTAATGGAGCCGGAAACACCATATATTTT. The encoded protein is CAWSVGNGAGNTIYF.

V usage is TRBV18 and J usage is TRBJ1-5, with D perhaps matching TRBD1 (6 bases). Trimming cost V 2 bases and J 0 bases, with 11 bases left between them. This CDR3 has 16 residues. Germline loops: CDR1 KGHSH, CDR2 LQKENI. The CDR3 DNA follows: TGTGCCAGCTCACCAGAGGGGGTCTATAGCAATCAGCCCCAGCATTTT. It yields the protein CASSPEGVYSNQPQHF.

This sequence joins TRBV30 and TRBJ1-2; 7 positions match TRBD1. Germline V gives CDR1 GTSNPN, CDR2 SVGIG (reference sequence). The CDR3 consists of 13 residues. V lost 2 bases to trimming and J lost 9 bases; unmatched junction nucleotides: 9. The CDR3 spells CAWSHRGYGSYTF. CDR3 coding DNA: TGTGCCTGGAGTCACAGGGGATATGGGAGCTACACCTTC.

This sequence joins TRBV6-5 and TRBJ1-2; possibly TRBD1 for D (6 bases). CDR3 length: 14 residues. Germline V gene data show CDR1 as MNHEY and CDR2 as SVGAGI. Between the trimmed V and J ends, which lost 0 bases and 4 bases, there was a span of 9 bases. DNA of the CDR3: TGTGCCAGCAGTTACTCGAGGGACACCTATGGCTACACCTTC. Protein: CASSYSRDTYGYTF.

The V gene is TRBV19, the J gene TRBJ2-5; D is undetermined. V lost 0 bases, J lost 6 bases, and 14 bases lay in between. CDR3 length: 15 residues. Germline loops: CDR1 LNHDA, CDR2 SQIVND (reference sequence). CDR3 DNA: TGTGCCAGTAGTATAGATCGGAGTAGCTCGCAGACCCAGTACTTC. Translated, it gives CASSIDRSSSQTQYF.

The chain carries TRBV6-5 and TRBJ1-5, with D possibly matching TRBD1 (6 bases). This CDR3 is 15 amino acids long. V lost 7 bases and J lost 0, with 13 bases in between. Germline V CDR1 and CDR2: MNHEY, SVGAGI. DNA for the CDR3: TGTGCCAGCATCTCGGGACACGATAGCAATCAGCCCCAGCATTTT. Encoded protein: CASISGHDSNQPQHF.

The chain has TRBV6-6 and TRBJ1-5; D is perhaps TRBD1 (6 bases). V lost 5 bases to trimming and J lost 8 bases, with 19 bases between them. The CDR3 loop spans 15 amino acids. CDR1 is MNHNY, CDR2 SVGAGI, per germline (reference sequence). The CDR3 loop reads CASSHRPTGIKPQHF. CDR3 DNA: TGTGCCAGCAGTCACCGACCAACAGGGATAAAGCCCCAGCATTTT.

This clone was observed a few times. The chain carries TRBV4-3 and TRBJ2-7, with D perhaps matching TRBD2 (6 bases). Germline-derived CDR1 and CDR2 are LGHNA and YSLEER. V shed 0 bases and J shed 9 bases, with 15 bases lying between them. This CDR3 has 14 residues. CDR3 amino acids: CASSQDGGTPRQYF. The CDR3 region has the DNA TGCGCCAGCAGCCAAGATGGCGGGACCCCCAGGCAGTACTTC.

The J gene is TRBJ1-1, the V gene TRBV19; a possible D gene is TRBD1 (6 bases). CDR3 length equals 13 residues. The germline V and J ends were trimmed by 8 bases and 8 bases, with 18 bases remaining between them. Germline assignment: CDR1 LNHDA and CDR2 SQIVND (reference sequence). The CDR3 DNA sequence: TGTGCCAGTTGTACCACACAGGGATCCGAAGCTTTCTTT. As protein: CASCTTQGSEAFF.

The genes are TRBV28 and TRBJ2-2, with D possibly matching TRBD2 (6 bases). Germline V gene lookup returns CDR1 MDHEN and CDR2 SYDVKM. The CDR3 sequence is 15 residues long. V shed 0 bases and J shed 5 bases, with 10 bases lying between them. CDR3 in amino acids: CASSLWGSGTGELFF. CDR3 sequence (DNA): TGTGCCAGCAGTTTATGGGGTAGCGGTACCGGGGAGCTGTTTTTT.

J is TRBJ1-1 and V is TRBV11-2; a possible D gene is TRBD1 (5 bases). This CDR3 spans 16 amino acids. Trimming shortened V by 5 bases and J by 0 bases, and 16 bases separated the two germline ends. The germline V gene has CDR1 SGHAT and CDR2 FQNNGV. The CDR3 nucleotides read TGTGCCAGCAGCCCCCTACGGGGGGAGATGAACACTGAAGCTTTCTTT. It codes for CASSPLRGEMNTEAFF.

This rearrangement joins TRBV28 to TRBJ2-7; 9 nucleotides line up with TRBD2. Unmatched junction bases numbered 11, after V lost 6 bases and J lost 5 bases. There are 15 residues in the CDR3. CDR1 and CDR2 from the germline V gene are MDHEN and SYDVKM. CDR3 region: CASSTPGLASDEQYF. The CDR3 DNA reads TGTGCCAGCAGCACTCCGGGACTAGCATCTGACGAGCAGTACTTC.

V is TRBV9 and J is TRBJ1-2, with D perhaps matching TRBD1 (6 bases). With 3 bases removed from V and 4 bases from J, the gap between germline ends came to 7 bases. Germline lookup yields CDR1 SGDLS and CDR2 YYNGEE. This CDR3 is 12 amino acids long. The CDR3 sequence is CASSEQGYGYTF. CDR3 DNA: TGTGCCAGCAGCGAACAGGGCTATGGCTACACCTTC.

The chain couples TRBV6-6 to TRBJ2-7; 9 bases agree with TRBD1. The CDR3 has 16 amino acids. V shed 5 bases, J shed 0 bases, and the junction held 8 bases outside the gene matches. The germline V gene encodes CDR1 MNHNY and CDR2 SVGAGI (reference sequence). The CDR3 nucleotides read TGTGCCAGCAGTCAGGACAGGGGTCTTAGCTCCTACGAGCAGTACTTC. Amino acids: CASSQDRGLSSYEQYF.

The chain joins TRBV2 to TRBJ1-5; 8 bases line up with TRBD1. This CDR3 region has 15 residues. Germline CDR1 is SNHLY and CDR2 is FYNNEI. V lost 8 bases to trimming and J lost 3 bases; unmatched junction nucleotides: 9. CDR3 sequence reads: CASQDRAGYNQPQHF. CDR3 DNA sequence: TGTGCCAGCCAGGACAGGGCCGGTTACAATCAGCCCCAGCATTTT.

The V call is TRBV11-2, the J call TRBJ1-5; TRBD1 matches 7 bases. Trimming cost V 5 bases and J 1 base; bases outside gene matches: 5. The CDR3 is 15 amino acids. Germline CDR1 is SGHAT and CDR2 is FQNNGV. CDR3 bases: TGTGCCAGCAGCCCGACAGGGTTGAGCAATCAGCCCCAGCATTTT. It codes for CASSPTGLSNQPQHF.

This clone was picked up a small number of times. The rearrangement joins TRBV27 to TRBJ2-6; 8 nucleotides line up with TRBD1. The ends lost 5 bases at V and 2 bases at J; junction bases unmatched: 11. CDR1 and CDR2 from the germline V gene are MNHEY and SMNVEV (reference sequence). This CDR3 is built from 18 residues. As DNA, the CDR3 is TGTGCCAGCAGTATAATCAGGGGGCCGAACACTGGGGCCAACGTCCTGACTTTC. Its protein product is CASSIIRGPNTGANVLTF.

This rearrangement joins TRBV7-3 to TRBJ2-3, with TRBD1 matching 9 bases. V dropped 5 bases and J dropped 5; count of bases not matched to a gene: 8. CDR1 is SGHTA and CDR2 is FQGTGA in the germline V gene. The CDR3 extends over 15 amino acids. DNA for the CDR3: TGTGCCAGCAGCCGGACAGGGGATGAGAAAGATACGCAGTATTTT. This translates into CASSRTGDEKDTQYF.

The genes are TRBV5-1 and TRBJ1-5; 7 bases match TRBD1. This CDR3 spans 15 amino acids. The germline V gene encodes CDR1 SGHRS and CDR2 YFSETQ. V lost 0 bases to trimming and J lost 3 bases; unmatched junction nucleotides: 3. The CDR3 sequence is CASSLGDSYNQPQHF. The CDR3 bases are TGCGCCAGCAGCTTGGGGGACAGTTACAATCAGCCCCAGCATTTT.

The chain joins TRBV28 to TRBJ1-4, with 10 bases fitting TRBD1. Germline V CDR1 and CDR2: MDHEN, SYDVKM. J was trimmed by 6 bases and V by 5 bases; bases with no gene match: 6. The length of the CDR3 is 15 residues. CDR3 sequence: CASSAPGQGYEKLFF. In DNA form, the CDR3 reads TGTGCCAGCAGTGCACCGGGACAGGGGTATGAAAAACTGTTTTTT.

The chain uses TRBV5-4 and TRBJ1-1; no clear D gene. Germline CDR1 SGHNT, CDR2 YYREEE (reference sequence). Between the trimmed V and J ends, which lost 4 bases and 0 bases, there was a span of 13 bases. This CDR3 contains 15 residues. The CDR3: CASSLMEILNTEAFF. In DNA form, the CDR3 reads TGTGCCAGCAGCCTAATGGAGATTTTGAACACTGAAGCTTTCTTT.

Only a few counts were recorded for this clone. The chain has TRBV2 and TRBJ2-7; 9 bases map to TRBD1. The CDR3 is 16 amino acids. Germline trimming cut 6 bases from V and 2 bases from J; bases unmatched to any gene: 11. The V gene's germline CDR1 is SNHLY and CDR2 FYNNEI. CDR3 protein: CASRPGTGQGTYEQYF. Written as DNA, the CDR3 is TGTGCCAGCAGGCCCGGGACAGGACAGGGGACCTACGAGCAGTACTTC.

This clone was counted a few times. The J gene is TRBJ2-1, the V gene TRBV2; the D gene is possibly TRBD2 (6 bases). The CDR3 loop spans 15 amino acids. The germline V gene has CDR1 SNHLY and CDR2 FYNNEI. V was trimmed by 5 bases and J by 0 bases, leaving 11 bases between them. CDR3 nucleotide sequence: TGTGCCAGCAGTCCGCTAGCGAACTCCTACAATGAGCAGTTCTTC. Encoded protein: CASSPLANSYNEQFF.